The 32 T cell receptor beta chains below come from one sample, sequenced in a study of post-analysis software for immune sequencing data. Study-level points and caveats: With TRBV5-6, TRBV5-1 and TRBV20-1 included, about five TRBV segments were more frequent in patients than in controls.

These receptors are not linked to any known antigen. Prepared libraries of TCR beta cDNA carried unique molecular identifiers. TCRdb redid the calling of the PCR reads with MiXCR, one entry per CDR3 protein. The table lists 450,000 or so distinct CDR3 sequences, roughly 45% of them singletons. What was sequenced was blood. The receptors shown here come from a girl under 18 with multiple sclerosis.

This clonotype was detected only a few times. This rearrangement joins TRBV7-3 to TRBJ2-7; a possible D gene is TRBD1 (6 bases). Germline V gene lookup returns CDR1 SGHTA and CDR2 FQGTGA. Trimming removed 2 bases at V and 2 bases at J, with 13 bases between. The CDR3 loop spans 15 amino acids. The CDR3 nucleotides read TGTGCCAGCAGCTTATGGACAGCCTCTACCTACGAGCAGTACTTC. Its protein product is CASSLWTASTYEQYF.

V and J are TRBV10-2 and TRBJ2-3; 7 nucleotides align to TRBD2. Germline lookup yields CDR1 WSHSY and CDR2 SAAADI. The CDR3 is 15 residues long. V was pared by 6 bases and J by 0 bases, with 6 bases of the junction left unmatched. The CDR3 loop is CASRAFSGSTDTQYF. CDR3 DNA sequence: TGCGCCAGCAGAGCTTTTAGCGGGAGCACAGATACGCAGTATTTT.

This clonotype was seen a handful of times. The chain employs TRBV7-6 and TRBJ2-1; 13 bases match TRBD2. With 1 base clipped from V and 3 bases from J, the junction kept 15 bases outside the gene matches. This CDR3 region has 21 residues. From germline, CDR1 is SGHVS and CDR2 FNYEAQ. The CDR3 DNA follows: TGTGCCAGCAGCTTAGTGACTTGGCGGTGGACTAGCGGGAGCAACTACAATGAGCAGTTCTTC. Protein sequence: CASSLVTWRWTSGSNYNEQFF. Using reference TRBV7-6 and TRBJ2-1 for the parts outside the CDR3, the full variable domain is GAGVSQSPRYKVTKRGQDVALRCDPISGHVSLYWYRQALGQGPEFLTYFNYEAQQDKSGLPNDRFSAERPEGSISTLTIQRTEQRDSAMYRCASSLVTWRWTSGSNYNEQFFGPGTRLTVL.

This clonotype was counted between two and nine times. CDR3 amino acids: CASRWRPASFISTDTQYF. In DNA, the CDR3 is TGCGCCAGCAGGTGGCGGCCTGCCTCTTTCATTAGCACAGATACGCAGTATTTT. V usage is TRBV5-1 and J usage is TRBJ2-3, with D hard to call. V was trimmed by 5 bases and J by 0 bases, leaving 22 bases between them. The CDR3 covers 18 residues. Germline-derived CDR1 and CDR2 are SGHRS and YFSETQ.

V and J are TRBV9 and TRBJ2-1; tentatively, D is TRBD2 (6 bases). CDR1 is SGDLS and CDR2 is YYNGEE in the germline V gene. CDR3 length equals 16 residues. The ends were cut back, 3 bases at V and 6 bases at J, with 19 bases in the middle. The CDR3 DNA follows: TGTGCCAGCAGCGCCTCAGGACTAACCGTCCCCAATGAGCAGTTCTTC. Its protein product is CASSASGLTVPNEQFF.

This clonotype was seen only a few times. This chain uses TRBV4-1 with TRBJ2-7; 11 positions agree with TRBD2. The germline CDR1 and CDR2 sequences are MGHRA and YSYEKL. The CDR3 spans 16 residues. V lost 4 bases and J lost 7; bases outside the gene matches: 12. The CDR3 sequence is CASSRTPLAGDYEQYF. DNA for the CDR3: TGCGCCAGCAGCCGAACTCCACTAGCGGGAGATTATGAGCAGTACTTC.

V is TRBV20-1 and J is TRBJ1-4; tentative D call: TRBD1 (6 bases). The CDR3 length is 13 residues. Germline assignment: CDR1 DFQATT and CDR2 SNEGSKA (reference sequence). V shed 5 bases and J shed 7 bases, with 14 bases lying between them. CDR3 DNA sequence: TGCAGTGCTCCTTCAGGGGCAAGTGAAAAACTGTTTTTT. It codes for CSAPSGASEKLFF.

This clonotype has ten or more counts. The V call is TRBV25-1, the J call TRBJ2-7; TRBD2 aligns across 8 bases. The germline gives CDR1 MGHDK, CDR2 SYGVNS. V lost 2 bases, J lost 1 base, and 7 bases stayed unmatched. The CDR3 sequence is 16 residues long. DNA of the CDR3: TGTGCCAGCAGTGAAAAACCTAGCGGGCCTTCCTACGAGCAGTACTTC. This translates into CASSEKPSGPSYEQYF.

The chain couples TRBV6-5 to TRBJ2-1, with 7 bases that match TRBD2. The V gene's germline CDR1 is MNHEY and CDR2 SVGAGI. J was trimmed by 0 bases and V by 7 bases; bases with no gene match: 0. This CDR3 spans 13 amino acids. CDR3 DNA: TGTGCCAGCACTAGCGGCTCCTACAATGAGCAGTTCTTC. Its protein product is CASTSGSYNEQFF.

The chain employs TRBV12-3 or TRBV12-4 and TRBJ2-4, with 14 bases aligning to TRBD2. J gave up 8 bases and V 5 bases, and 11 bases lay outside the gene matches. The length of the CDR3 is 17 residues. The CDR3 nucleotides read TGTGCCAGCAGTCGAGGGACTAGCGGGAGTGGTGGAGACATTCAGTACTTC. It specifies CASSRGTSGSGGDIQYF.

The chain joins TRBV21-1 to TRBJ2-7; TRBD2, as called in the table, went unchecked against the DNA. TRBV21-1 represents a pseudogene. The CDR3 is 15 residues long. CDR3 nucleotide sequence: TGTGCCAGCAACCTTAGCGGGTTACCTTCCTACGAGCAGTACTTC. Amino acids: CASNLSGLPSYEQYF.

This clonotype turned up a few times. The chain carries TRBV6-5 and TRBJ1-1, with unresolved D. The germline gives CDR1 MNHEY, CDR2 SVGAGI. Trimming shortened V by 5 bases and J by 0 bases, and 10 bases separated the two germline ends. The CDR3 consists of 14 residues. For the CDR3, the DNA is TGTGCCAGCAGTCTGGGCTGGGTGAACACTGAAGCTTTCTTT. Its translation: CASSLGWVNTEAFF.

The chain is built from TRBV12-3 or TRBV12-4 and TRBJ2-7; the D gene is possibly TRBD2 (7 bases). Trimming took 7 bases from V and 7 from J, leaving 23 bases between them. The CDR3 is 15 amino acids. In nucleotides, the CDR3 is TGTGCCAGCACTCACGGGGGCGGGAGATCGGGGGAGCAGTACTTC. The encoded protein is CASTHGGGRSGEQYF.

The J gene is TRBJ2-3, the V gene TRBV5-1; D unclear. The germline V and J ends were trimmed by 5 bases and 6 bases, with 19 bases remaining between them. The CDR3 loop spans 15 amino acids. The germline gives CDR1 SGHRS, CDR2 YFSETQ. The CDR3 here is CASRPQWQDADTQYF. CDR3 sequence (DNA): TGCGCCAGCAGACCCCAGTGGCAGGACGCTGATACGCAGTATTTT.

This rearrangement joins TRBV5-1 to TRBJ2-5, with TRBD1 matching 10 bases. Germline CDR1 and CDR2: SGHRS and YFSETQ. V was clipped by 4 bases and J by 4 bases; unmatched bases: 4. The CDR3 sequence is 14 residues long. As DNA, the CDR3 is TGCGCCAGCAGCGCCCGGGACAGGGGAGAGACCCAGTACTTC. The encoded protein is CASSARDRGETQYF.

This clonotype was seen only a few times. The CDR3 DNA reads TGCGCCAGCAGCCAAGTGCCCAGGGCGAACACTGAAGCTTTCTTT. Translation gives CASSQVPRANTEAFF. V gene TRBV4-1 combines with J gene TRBJ1-1, with D possibly TRBD1 on 5 matching bases. CDR3 length: 15 amino acids. Germline V CDR1 and CDR2: MGHRA, YSYEKL. V lost 1 base and J 1 base, leaving 10 bases between the germline ends.

The rearrangement uses TRBV10-2 and TRBJ2-7; D is undetermined. Germline values: CDR1 WSHSY, CDR2 SAAADI. The CDR3 length is 13 residues. V lost 9 bases, J lost 2 bases, and 14 bases lay in between. CDR3 coding DNA: TGCGCCAGGTCTTACGACGCACCCTACGAGCAGTACTTC. It codes for CARSYDAPYEQYF.

The V and J genes are TRBV2 and TRBJ2-5; 7 bases are shared with TRBD1. The CDR3 runs to 11 residues. Germline CDR1 and CDR2: SNHLY and FYNNEI. The V and J ends lost 4 bases and 7 bases, in that order; junction bases with no gene match: 0. The CDR3 sequence is CASSGTGTQYF. For the CDR3, the DNA is TGTGCCAGCAGTGGGACAGGGACCCAGTACTTC.

The chain couples TRBV11-2 to TRBJ2-7; perhaps TRBD2 as D (6 bases). Per germline, CDR1 SGHAT and CDR2 FQNNGV. Trimming shortened V by 4 bases and J by 6 bases, and 16 bases separated the two germline ends. The CDR3 has 14 residues. CDR3 DNA: TGTGCCAGCAGCTGGCCACAGGAGGGGCGCGAGCAGTACTTC. This sequence encodes CASSWPQEGREQYF.

About this clonotype itself: The junction does not match germline at one end; this may be a read error. V usage is TRBV12-3 or TRBV12-4 and J usage is TRBJ2-3; D might be TRBD2 (5 bases). This CDR3 contains 16 residues. Here the CDR3 reads CASSLYGKRGTDAQYF. DNA of the CDR3: TGTGCCAGCAGTTTATACGGGAAACGAGGCACAGATGCGCAGTATTTT.

With regard to this clonotype: The junction departs from the called germline gene at one end, perhaps through a read error. The J gene is TRBJ2-1, the V gene TRBV2, with 9 bases lining up with TRBD2. The CDR3 runs 15 residues. Germline V gives CDR1 SNHLY, CDR2 FYNNEI. The CDR3 reads CACSEAGLAGNEQFF. Written as DNA, the CDR3 is TGTGCCTGCAGTGAAGCGGGCCTAGCGGGGAATGAGCAGTTCTTC.

V is TRBV25-1 and J is TRBJ1-2; 8 nucleotides line up with TRBD1. With V trimmed by 6 bases and J by 5 bases, 5 bases remained unmatched. Germline loops: CDR1 MGHDK, CDR2 SYGVNS. The CDR3 length is 13 residues. CDR3 nucleotides: TGTGCCAGCAGGACACAGGGGGATTATGGCTACACCTTC. Protein: CASRTQGDYGYTF.

This clonotype was seen a handful of times. The chain couples TRBV12-3 or TRBV12-4 to TRBJ2-7; TRBD2 agrees at 7 bases. V trimming: 5 bases; J trimming: 0 bases; junction bases outside the gene matches: 4. The CDR3 is made up of 14 amino acids. CDR3 loop: CASSPLASSYEQYF. CDR3 coding DNA: TGTGCCAGCAGTCCACTAGCGAGCTCCTACGAGCAGTACTTC.

The rearrangement joins TRBV7-2 to TRBJ2-2, with 8 positions matching TRBD2. CDR3 length equals 18 residues. The V segment lost 5 bases and the J segment 4 bases; nucleotides outside the gene matches: 15. Germline V gene sequence: CDR1 SGHTA, CDR2 FQGNSA. CDR3 nucleotide sequence: TGTGCCAGCAGCCCCAGGAGAGGACTAGCCATGGCCACCGGGGAGCTGTTTTTT. It codes for CASSPRRGLAMATGELFF.

Only a few counts were recorded for this clonotype. The rearrangement joins TRBV20-1 to TRBJ2-5, with D unclear. Deletions cut 6 bases from V and 4 bases from J, with 15 bases between. The CDR3 extends over 13 amino acids. The germline gives CDR1 DFQATT, CDR2 SNEGSKA (reference sequence). CDR3 in DNA: TGCAGTGCCCCTCCCCCGGGCTTAGAGACCCAGTACTTC. Amino acid sequence: CSAPPPGLETQYF.

This chain joins TRBV29-1 and TRBJ2-4; 7 bases match TRBD1. This CDR3 contains 14 residues. Germline V gene data show CDR1 as SQVTM and CDR2 as ANQGSEA. V shed 7 bases and J 0 bases; nucleotides not matched to a gene: 6. CDR3 region: CSAWDSLAKNIQYF. The CDR3 coding sequence is TGCAGCGCCTGGGACAGCTTAGCCAAAAACATTCAGTACTTC.

This clonotype was detected only once. A much larger clone is a single base away; this may be a read error. V is TRBV20-1 and J is TRBJ2-6, with a possible D match to TRBD1 (5 bases). Germline V gene data show CDR1 as DFQATT and CDR2 as SNEGSKA (reference sequence). The CDR3 extends over 14 amino acids. This CDR3 is CSARDGSGANVRTF. CDR3 in DNA: TGCAGTGCTAGAGACGGCTCTGGGGCCAACGTCCGGACTTTC.

This clonotype has a handful of counts. The DNA for the CDR3 is TGCGCCAGCAGCTTAGGAGCGGGAGCTATCGAGACCCAGTACTTC. Encoded protein: CASSLGAGAIETQYF. The V gene is TRBV5-1, the J gene TRBJ2-7, with 8 bases aligning to TRBD2. The end of the DNA aligns better with TRBJ2-5, so the J call may be wrong. In germline, CDR1 is SGHRS, CDR2 YFSETQ. The CDR3 consists of 15 residues.

This clonotype has only a few counts. The chain is built from TRBV29-1 and TRBJ2-3, with D possibly TRBD1 on 6 matching bases. The germline V and J ends were trimmed by 4 bases and 4 bases, with 18 bases remaining between them. Per the germline V gene, CDR1 is SQVTM and CDR2 is ANQGSEA. CDR3 length: 15 residues. The CDR3 DNA reads as TGCAGCGTTGTTGGACCGCAGGGGCCGGCAGATACGCAGTATTTT. This sequence encodes CSVVGPQGPADTQYF.

This clonotype showed up just a few times. The rearrangement links TRBV10-3 to TRBJ2-5; D could derive from TRBD1 or TRBD2 (6 bases each). The CDR3 totals 15 residues. CDR1 and CDR2 from the germline V gene are ENHRY and SYGVKD. V shed 6 bases and J shed 4 bases, with 18 bases lying between them. The chain's CDR3 is CAISQWRGVPETQYF. The CDR3 DNA is TGTGCCATCAGCCAGTGGAGGGGGGTCCCAGAGACCCAGTACTTC.

This clonotype was recorded a few times. V is TRBV21-1 and J is TRBJ2-7; the table's D gene call, TRBD1, was not cross checked with the DNA. TRBV21-1 is reported as a pseudogene. CDR3 length equals 14 residues. CDR3 DNA: TGTGCCAGCAGCACCCGGGGTAGCGCCTACGAGCAGTACTTC. This gives the protein CASSTRGSAYEQYF.

The rearrangement uses TRBV20-1 and TRBJ2-1; 7 nucleotides match TRBD1. Germline V lookup: CDR1 DFQATT, CDR2 SNEGSKA (reference sequence). V lost 5 bases and J lost 7; bases outside the gene matches: 11. This CDR3 is 14 amino acids long. The CDR3 nucleotides are TGCAGTGCTGCCTACGGGACAGCCTTGAATGAGCAGTTCTTC. Protein sequence: CSAAYGTALNEQFF.